This TCR beta chain was retrieved from a study of blood T cell repertoires in COVID-19. Overall study context: Samples came from the United States, Italy and Spain, spanning acute and convalescent COVID-19. T cells, B-cell-depleted T cells, or PBMCs supplied cDNA or gDNA.

Per the authors' pipeline: Amplification from reference gene primers served as the basis for estimated nucleated cell counts. TCRdb's table, derived via immunoSEQ multiplex PCR, lists solely in-frame clones and lacks some. Clone size and the V and J calls come from that table; the DNA yielded D and trimming. Of more than 150,000 clones in the sample, around 85% were seen once. CDR1 is SGHAT and CDR2 is FQDESV in the germline V gene (reference sequence). This CDR3 spans 14 amino acids. Trimming stripped 6 bases from V and 5 bases from J, with 15 bases between. V and J are TRBV11-1 and TRBJ2-3, with D tentatively TRBD2 (6 bases). The sequence was obtained from a man between 45 and 60 years old who had recovered from COVID-19. Sample: peripheral blood. CDR3 sequence: CASSTLLAVDTQYF. Here the CDR3 DNA reads TGTGCCAGCAGTACCCTCTTAGCGGTAGATACGCAGTATTTT.